This T cell receptor beta chain was recorded in a study of blood T cell repertoires in COVID-19. For the study at large: Nucleic acid was either cDNA or gDNA, and it came from T cells, B-cell-depleted T cells, or PBMCs.

This clone was observed once. Germline lookup yields CDR1 KGHDR and CDR2 SFDVKD. With 6 bases removed from V and 2 bases from J, the gap between germline ends came to 6 bases. This CDR3 comprises 13 residues. The assay was immunoSEQ multiplex PCR, and TCRdb's table has in-frame clones only and misses some. Among about 190,000 clones, roughly 89% were seen once, and the ten largest hold approximately 3%. Participant reports of clinical history set cohort assignment. The sample consisted of PBMCs or T cells enriched from blood (not recorded which). This sequence was found in a young woman who had been exposed to COVID-19. The genes are TRBV24-1 and TRBJ2-2; the D is unclear. The DNA of the CDR3 is TGTGCCACCAGTATGAGAAACACCGGGGAGCTGTTTTTT. Translated: CATSMRNTGELFF.